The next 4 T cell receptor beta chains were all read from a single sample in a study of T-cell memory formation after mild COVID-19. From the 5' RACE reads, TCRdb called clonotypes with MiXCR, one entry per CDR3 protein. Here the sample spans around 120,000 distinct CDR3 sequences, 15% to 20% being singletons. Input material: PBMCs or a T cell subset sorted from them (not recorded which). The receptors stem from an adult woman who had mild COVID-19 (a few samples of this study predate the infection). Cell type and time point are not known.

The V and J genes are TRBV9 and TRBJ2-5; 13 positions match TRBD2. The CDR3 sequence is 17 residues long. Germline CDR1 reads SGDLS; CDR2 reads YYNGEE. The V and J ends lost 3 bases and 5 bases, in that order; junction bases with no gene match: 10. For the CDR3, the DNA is TGTGCCAGCAGCGCGAGACTAGCGGGAGGAAGTTGGGAGACCCAGTACTTC. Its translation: CASSARLAGGSWETQYF.

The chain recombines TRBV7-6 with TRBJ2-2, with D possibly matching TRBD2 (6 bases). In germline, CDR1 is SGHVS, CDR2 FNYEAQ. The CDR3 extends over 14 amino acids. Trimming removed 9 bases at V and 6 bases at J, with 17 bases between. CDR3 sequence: CASGGQGQAGELFF. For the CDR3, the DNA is TGTGCCAGTGGAGGGCAGGGCCAGGCCGGGGAGCTGTTTTTT.

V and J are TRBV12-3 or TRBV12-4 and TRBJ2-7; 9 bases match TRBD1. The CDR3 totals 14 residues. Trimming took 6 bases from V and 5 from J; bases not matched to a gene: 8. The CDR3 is CASRLGQGGNEQYF. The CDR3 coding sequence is TGTGCCAGCAGACTGGGACAGGGCGGCAACGAGCAGTACTTC.

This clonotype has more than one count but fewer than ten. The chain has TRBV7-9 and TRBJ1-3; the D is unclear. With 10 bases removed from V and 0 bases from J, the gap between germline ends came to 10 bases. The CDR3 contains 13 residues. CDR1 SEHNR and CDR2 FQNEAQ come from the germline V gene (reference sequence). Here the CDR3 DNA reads TGTGCCAACATTCCCAGCTCTGGAAACACCATATATTTT. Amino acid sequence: CANIPSSGNTIYF.